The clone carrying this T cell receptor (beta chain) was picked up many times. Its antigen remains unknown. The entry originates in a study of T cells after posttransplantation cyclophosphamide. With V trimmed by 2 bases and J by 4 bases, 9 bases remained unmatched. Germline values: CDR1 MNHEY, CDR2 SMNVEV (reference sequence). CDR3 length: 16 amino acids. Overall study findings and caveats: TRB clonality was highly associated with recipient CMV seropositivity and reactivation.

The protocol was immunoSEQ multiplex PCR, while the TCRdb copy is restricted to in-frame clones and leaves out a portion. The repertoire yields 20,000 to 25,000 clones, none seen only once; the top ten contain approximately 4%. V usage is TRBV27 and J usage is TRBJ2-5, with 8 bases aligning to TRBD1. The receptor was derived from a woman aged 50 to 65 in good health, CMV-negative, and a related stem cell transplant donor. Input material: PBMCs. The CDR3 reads CASSLNGGDRRETQYF. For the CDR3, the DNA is TGTGCCAGCAGTTTAAATGGTGGGGACAGGCGAGAGACCCAGTACTTC.